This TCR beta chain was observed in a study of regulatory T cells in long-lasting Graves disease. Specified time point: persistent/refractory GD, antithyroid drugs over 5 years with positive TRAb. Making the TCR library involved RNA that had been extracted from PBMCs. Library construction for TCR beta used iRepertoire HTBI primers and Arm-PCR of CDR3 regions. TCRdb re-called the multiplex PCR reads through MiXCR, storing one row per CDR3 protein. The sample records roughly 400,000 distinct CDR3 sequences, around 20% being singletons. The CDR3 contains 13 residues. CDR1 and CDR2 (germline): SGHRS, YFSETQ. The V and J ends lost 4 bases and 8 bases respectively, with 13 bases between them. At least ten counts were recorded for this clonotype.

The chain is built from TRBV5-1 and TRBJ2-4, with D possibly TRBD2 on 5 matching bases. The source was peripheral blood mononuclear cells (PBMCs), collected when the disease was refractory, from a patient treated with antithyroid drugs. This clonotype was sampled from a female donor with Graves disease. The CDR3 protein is CASSPEVADIQYF. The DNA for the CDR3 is TGCGCCAGCAGCCCGGAGGTGGCGGACATTCAGTACTTC.